This TCR beta chain was recovered during a study of T cell therapy after organ transplantation. Study overall: Across 2 to 6 intravenous infusions, patients got a median of 1.92 x 10^8 CMV-specific T cells. Study-wide results and limits: Both transferred clonotypes and endogenous ones absent from products apparently reconstituted.

Note on this clone: Antigen unknown.

The data were produced by immunoSEQ multiplex PCR, yet TCRdb's version contains in-frame clones alone and is incomplete. The data show a few thousand clones, about 69% seen once. Time point denoted: 20-29 weeks after completion of therapy. The CDR3 covers 12 residues. The germline V and J ends were trimmed by 8 bases and 7 bases, with 11 bases remaining between them. From germline, CDR1 is KGHSH and CDR2 LQKENI. This receptor was obtained from a human patient who had received a solid organ transplant and had CMV disease. Some T cells may arise from the graft donor. The gene calls are TRBV18 and TRBJ2-2; D perhaps matches TRBD2 (6 bases). The starting material was CD8+ T cells from blood, obtained after autologous CMV-specific T cell therapy. Here the CDR3 reads CASHRGYGELFF. The CDR3 DNA reads TGTGCCAGCCACCGGGGGTACGGGGAGCTGTTTTTT.